The 18 T cell receptor beta chains below all came from one sample that was sequenced in a study of blood T cell repertoires in COVID-19. Data came from immunoSEQ multiplex PCR; TCRdb stores just in-frame clones and leaves some out. Here the sample spans fewer than 250,000 clones, about 84% being singletons. Sequenced input: peripheral blood. These receptors were collected from a woman older than 75 with COVID-19, enrolled during active disease.

This chain links TRBV28 with TRBJ2-6; 7 bases map to TRBD1. V lost 8 bases and J lost 8; bases outside the gene matches: 6. The CDR3 covers 13 residues. CDR1 MDHEN and CDR2 SYDVKM come from the germline V gene. This CDR3 is CASGMTGPNVLTF. In nucleotides, the CDR3 is TGTGCCAGCGGTATGACAGGGCCCAACGTCCTGACTTTC. Based on the CDR3 plus reference TRBV28 and TRBJ2-6, the full variable domain is DVKVTQSSRYLVKRTGEKVFLECVQDMDHENMFWYRQDPGLGLRLIYFSYDVKMKEKGDIPEGYSVSREKKERFSLILESASTNQTSMYLCASGMTGPNVLTFGAGSRLTVL.

V is TRBV28 and J is TRBJ1-1, with 7 nucleotides matching TRBD1. Trimming at V came to 5 bases and at J to 0 bases, leaving 6 bases not matched to a gene. The germline gives CDR1 MDHEN, CDR2 SYDVKM. CDR3 length: 15 residues. The CDR3 sequence is CASSAPRGMNTEAFF. CDR3 sequence (DNA): TGTGCCAGCAGTGCCCCCAGGGGGATGAACACTGAAGCTTTCTTT.

V is TRBV4-1 and J is TRBJ2-2; TRBD2 might be the D (5 bases). The CDR3 consists of 16 residues. V shed 1 base and J shed 3 bases, with 12 bases lying between them. From germline, CDR1 is MGHRA and CDR2 YSYEKL. In DNA form, the CDR3 reads TGCGCCAGCAGCCAAGGGGAGACGAGATACACCGGGGAGCTGTTTTTT. It specifies CASSQGETRYTGELFF.

This clone showed up just once. The gene calls are TRBV5-1 and TRBJ1-2, with TRBD1 matching 10 bases. The CDR3 consists of 14 residues. In germline, CDR1 is SGHRS, CDR2 YFSETQ. Trimming removed 4 bases from V and 3 bases from J; junction bases left unmatched: 3. CDR3 nucleotides: TGCGCCAGCAGCGTGACAGGGGGCGACTATGGCTACACCTTC. Its protein product is CASSVTGGDYGYTF.

The CDR3 loop is CASIRGEAFF. The CDR3 DNA reads as TGTGCCAGCATCAGAGGTGAAGCTTTCTTT. V usage is TRBV28 and J usage is TRBJ1-1; D ambiguous. The CDR3 has 10 residues. The ends were cut back, 7 bases at V and 7 bases at J, with 7 bases in the middle. Germline V gene data show CDR1 as MDHEN and CDR2 as SYDVKM.

Details on this clone: Additional DNA sequences in this sample encode the identical CDR3. V gene TRBV3-1 (or the pseudogene TRBV3-2) combines with J gene TRBJ1-1; no definite D call. The CDR3 spans 14 residues. Germline CDR1 and CDR2: LGHDT and YNNKEL (reference sequence). The V end lost 3 bases, the J end lost 0 bases, and 8 bases lay between the germline ends. The CDR3 loop is CASSQAGVNTEAFF. CDR3 in DNA: TGTGCCAGCAGCCAGGCCGGAGTGAACACTGAAGCTTTCTTT.

This rearrangement joins TRBV4-2 to TRBJ2-3, with D uncertain. Germline V gene lookup returns CDR1 LGHNA and CDR2 YNFKEQ. The CDR3 is made up of 12 amino acids. Trimming left V 4 bases short and J 4 bases short, with 6 bases between. The CDR3 DNA reads as TGTGCCAGCAGCCCTCAGGCAGATACGCAGTATTTT. This gives the protein CASSPQADTQYF.

The table lists this clone with a count of one. The genes are TRBV25-1 and TRBJ1-5; D gene uncertain. Per germline, CDR1 MGHDK and CDR2 SYGVNS. The ends were cut back, 7 bases at V and 1 base at J, with 14 bases in the middle. This CDR3 has 15 amino acids. CDR3 sequence reads: CASTGRERSNQPQHF. The CDR3 nucleotides read TGTGCCAGCACGGGCCGGGAAAGAAGCAATCAGCCCCAGCATTTT.

The chain recombines TRBV15 with TRBJ2-7, with D possibly matching TRBD2 (6 bases). Trimming cost V 6 bases and J 1 base, with 10 bases left between them. This CDR3 contains 13 residues. The germline V gene encodes CDR1 LNHNV and CDR2 YYDKDF (reference sequence). The CDR3 DNA is TGTGCCACCAGTCCGGGGGTGTCCTACGAGCAGTACGTC. Protein sequence: CATSPGVSYEQYV.

The rearrangement joins TRBV3-1 (or the pseudogene TRBV3-2) to TRBJ2-5, with 11 bases matching TRBD2. The length of the CDR3 is 15 residues. Looked up from germline, CDR1 is LGHDT and CDR2 is YNNKEL (reference sequence). Germline trimming cut 2 bases from V and 2 bases from J; bases unmatched to any gene: 1. CDR3 loop: CASSQTSGGQETQYF. The CDR3 DNA sequence: TGTGCCAGCAGCCAAACTAGCGGGGGTCAAGAGACCCAGTACTTC.

The rearrangement links TRBV10-3 to TRBJ2-2; 8 bases map to TRBD1. The V gene end was trimmed by 4 bases and the J gene end by 4 bases; junction bases not matched to a gene: 2. The CDR3 runs to 14 residues. From germline, CDR1 is ENHRY and CDR2 SYGVKD. The CDR3: CAISGRGLTGELFF. In nucleotides, the CDR3 is TGTGCCATCAGTGGCAGGGGGCTCACCGGGGAGCTGTTTTTT.

The chain combines TRBV7-2 with TRBJ1-4; no definite D call. V gave up 5 bases and J gave up 10 bases, with 14 bases separating them. The CDR3 contains 13 residues. Germline V CDR1 and CDR2: SGHTA, FQGNSA. The CDR3 sequence is CASSPEGVGKLFF. CDR3 nucleotide sequence: TGTGCCAGCAGCCCCGAAGGAGTGGGAAAACTGTTTTTT.

The chain combines TRBV5-5 with TRBJ1-3, with a tentative D call TRBD1 (6 bases). The ends were cut back, 4 bases at V and 1 base at J, with 12 bases in the middle. The CDR3 is 15 residues long. CDR1 and CDR2 from the germline V gene are SGHKS and YYEKEE (reference sequence). This CDR3 reads CASSRTVPSGNTIYF. CDR3 sequence (DNA): TGTGCCAGCAGCCGGACAGTCCCATCTGGAAACACCATATATTTT. Full variable domain (outside the CDR3, taken from reference TRBV5-5 and TRBJ1-3): DAGVTQSPTHLIKTRGQQVTLRCSPISGHKSVSWYQQVLGQGPQFIFQYYEKEERGRGNFPDRFSARQFPNYSSELNVNALLLGDSALYLCASSRTVPSGNTIYFGEGSWLTVV.

This clone was seen more than once but under ten times. The chain employs TRBV15 and TRBJ1-1; 8 nucleotides agree with TRBD1. Germline V gene lookup returns CDR1 LNHNV and CDR2 YYDKDF (reference sequence). The V gene end was trimmed by 1 base and the J gene end by 1 base; junction bases not matched to a gene: 2. The CDR3 has 15 amino acids. The CDR3 region is CATSRGGQANTEAFF. In nucleotides, the CDR3 is TGTGCCACCAGCAGAGGGGGACAGGCGAACACTGAAGCTTTCTTT.

The chain links TRBV5-4 to TRBJ1-2, with 10 bases aligning to TRBD1. Germline-derived CDR1 and CDR2 are SGHNT and YYREEE (reference sequence). Trimming at V came to 5 bases and at J to 8 bases, leaving 18 bases not matched to a gene. CDR3 size: 17 residues. CDR3 amino acids: CASRGGTGALDRAGYTF. CDR3 DNA: TGTGCCAGCAGAGGAGGGACAGGGGCCCTAGATCGGGCCGGCTACACCTTC.

The chain combines TRBV24-1 with TRBJ2-5, with 9 positions matching TRBD1. The J segment lost 3 bases and the V segment lost 4 bases, leaving 5 bases of the junction unmatched. The CDR3 sequence is 15 residues long. Germline CDR1 and CDR2: KGHDR and SFDVKD. In DNA form, the CDR3 reads TGTGCCACCAGTGAGACCGGGACAGGGAAAGAGACCCAGTACTTC. Translating it yields CATSETGTGKETQYF.

This chain links TRBV24-1 with TRBJ2-5; 9 bases are shared with TRBD1. CDR3 length equals 15 residues. Germline V lookup: CDR1 KGHDR, CDR2 SFDVKD. V gave up 5 bases and J gave up 5 bases; unmatched junction bases: 8. The CDR3 nucleotides are TGTGCCACCAGTGTCAAACAGGGGGCAGTGGAGACCCAGTACTTC. This gives the protein CATSVKQGAVETQYF.

This chain connects TRBV10-3 to TRBJ1-2; TRBD1 aligns across 8 bases. The V segment lost 6 bases and the J segment 3 bases; nucleotides outside the gene matches: 6. The CDR3 loop spans 14 amino acids. The germline V gene encodes CDR1 ENHRY and CDR2 SYGVKD. CDR3 nucleotides: TGTGCCATCAGCGGACAGGGTATGGACTATGGCTACACCTTC. Its protein is CAISGQGMDYGYTF.